This T cell receptor beta chain was captured in a study of cytomegalovirus exposure and HLA in healthy donors. General study points: Three CMV-associated chains proved CMV antigen-specific in vitro. Most TCRs appeared rarely, but some public TCRs recurred in many donors.

On this clone: Its antigen is unidentified.

Germline loops: CDR1 SGHVS, CDR2 FNYEAQ. Trimming removed 5 bases from V and 4 bases from J; junction bases left unmatched: 4. The CDR3 loop spans 15 amino acids. Amplification used 60 Vbeta primers and 13 Jbeta primers. Clones were read by immunoSEQ multiplex PCR, and TCRdb kept only the in-frame ones, dropping some. The sample carries about 250,000 clones, about nine tenths recorded once. Material: PBMCs. This receptor was taken from a girl aged 2 to 10 in good health and CMV-seronegative. The rearrangement joins TRBV7-6 to TRBJ2-2; 10 bases are shared with TRBD1. CDR3 bases: TGTGCCAGCAGCGTAGACAGGGGGCTCACCGGGGAGCTGTTTTTT. Translating it yields CASSVDRGLTGELFF. Full variable domain (remainder filled in from reference TRBV7-6 and TRBJ2-2): GAGVSQSPRYKVTKRGQDVALRCDPISGHVSLYWYRQALGQGPEFLTYFNYEAQQDKSGLPNDRFSAERPEGSISTLTIQRTEQRDSAMYRCASSVDRGLTGELFFGEGSRLTVL.